This TCR beta chain came from a study of blood T cell repertoires in COVID-19. Overall study context: PBMCs, B-cell-depleted T cells, or T cells were the source of the cDNA or gDNA that made up the material.

Authors' processing steps: From reference gene primer amplification, estimates of nucleated cell counts were derived. TCRdb's copy holds only in-frame clones and misses some; the assay was immunoSEQ multiplex PCR. That table gives V, J and clone size, and the DNA gave D and trimming. The sample records around 130,000 clones, almost 85% being singletons. This clone is termed medium-sized (0.01 to 0.1%). In germline, CDR1 is SGHVS, CDR2 FQNEAQ. The CDR3 extends over 14 amino acids. V was shortened by 2 bases and J by 5 bases, with 10 bases between the two germline ends. The V gene is TRBV7-8, the J gene TRBJ2-1; D perhaps matches TRBD2 (6 bases). Sequencing was carried out using peripheral blood. This clonotype was sampled from a man between 60 and 75 years old with acute or convalescent COVID-19. DNA of the CDR3: TGTGCCAGCAGCTTAAGTAGCGGTCACAATGAGCAGTTCTTC. Residues: CASSLSSGHNEQFF.